The source of this T cell receptor (beta chain) is a study of blood T cell repertoires in COVID-19. The CDR3 covers 15 residues. The germline V gene has CDR1 LNHDA and CDR2 SQIVND (reference sequence). The V end lost 5 bases, the J end lost 8 bases, and 18 bases lay between the germline ends. TCRdb's copy holds only in-frame clones and misses some; the assay was immunoSEQ multiplex PCR. The table lists around 340,000 clones, about four fifths of them singletons, with 2.5% to 3% in the top ten. The TCR originated in a man aged 25 to 45 with active or convalescent COVID-19. The sequencing input was peripheral blood. The rearrangement joins TRBV19 to TRBJ1-4; D call uncertain. For the CDR3, the DNA is TGTGCCAGTAGTGCAACCGGGAGGCGAGGAGAAAAACTGTTTTTT. Amino acid sequence: CASSATGRRGEKLFF.